These 31 T cell receptor beta chains share one sample of origin, sequenced in a study of CD4 T cells in relation to SARS-CoV-2 and coronaviruses. Generated by immunoSEQ multiplex PCR, the TCRdb table keeps only in-frame clones and is missing some. The table lists under 15,000 clones, 69% of them singletons. CD4+ T cells from unexposed donors were obtained before the COVID-19 pandemic (2011-2018). The cells were cultured for around ten days before CD4+ T cells were isolated. Their cognate antigens are unknown. Sequencing input: CD4+ T cells from PBMCs, cultured in vitro. Receptors were obtained from a human donor in good health.

This chain joins TRBV28 and TRBJ1-2; no definite D call. Per the germline V gene, CDR1 is MDHEN and CDR2 is SYDVKM. Trimming shortened V by 8 bases and J by 1 base, and 5 bases separated the two germline ends. CDR3 size: 11 residues. The CDR3 sequence: CASGSNYGYTF. CDR3 bases: TGTGCCAGCGGAAGTAACTATGGCTACACCTTC.

V and J are TRBV9 and TRBJ2-3; 9 nucleotides align to TRBD2. Germline lookup yields CDR1 SGDLS and CDR2 YYNGEE. Unmatched junction bases numbered 8, after V lost 4 bases and J lost 2 bases. The CDR3 loop spans 16 amino acids. The DNA for the CDR3 is TGTGCCAGCAGCTGGGGGGGACTAGCCCCCACAGATACGCAGTATTTT. It codes for CASSWGGLAPTDTQYF.

This clone came up once. This sequence joins TRBV11-2 and TRBJ1-2; 8 positions match TRBD1. V was pared by 5 bases and J by 6 bases, with 8 bases of the junction left unmatched. CDR1 is SGHAT and CDR2 is FQNNGV in the germline V gene. The CDR3 totals 14 residues. The CDR3 coding sequence is TGTGCCAGCAGCGCCCTGCAGGGGGCGGATGGCTACACCTTC. This codes for CASSALQGADGYTF.

This sequence joins TRBV18 and TRBJ2-3; 7 bases line up with TRBD2. Per the germline V gene, CDR1 is KGHSH and CDR2 is LQKENI. The CDR3 sequence is 16 residues long. V gave up 5 bases and J gave up 0 bases; unmatched junction bases: 8. This chain's CDR3 is CASSFTGGSSTDTQYF. The CDR3 DNA sequence: TGTGCCAGCTCATTTACGGGAGGCTCTAGCACAGATACGCAGTATTTT.

V is TRBV7-9 and J is TRBJ1-1, with 7 bases lining up with TRBD1. J lost 6 bases, V lost 1 base, and 2 bases had no gene match. The CDR3 has 13 residues. Germline V CDR1 and CDR2: SEHNR, FQNEAQ (reference sequence). The CDR3 is CASSLDRGAEAFF. DNA of the CDR3: TGTGCCAGCAGCTTAGACAGGGGCGCTGAAGCTTTCTTT.

This clone appeared a few times. The CDR3: CASSQVAGTQPQHF. In DNA, the CDR3 is TGCGCCAGCAGCCAAGTGGCGGGGACCCAGCCCCAGCATTTT. The chain uses TRBV4-1 and TRBJ1-5; TRBD1 is a possible D gene (5 bases). The V end lost 1 base, the J end lost 7 bases, and 11 bases lay between the germline ends. Germline V CDR1 and CDR2: MGHRA, YSYEKL. The CDR3 contains 14 residues.

This clone was detected a few times. This chain links TRBV3-1 (or the pseudogene TRBV3-2) with TRBJ2-3, with TRBD1 matching 7 bases. Germline values: CDR1 LGHDT, CDR2 YNNKEL (reference sequence). V lost 8 bases to trimming and J lost 0 bases; unmatched junction nucleotides: 14. This CDR3 has 17 residues. The CDR3 DNA reads TGTGCCAGCCCCAGAGAGAGCCGGGACAGTAGCACAGATACGCAGTATTTT. Encoded protein: CASPRESRDSSTDTQYF.

V and J are TRBV19 and TRBJ2-5; 11 bases line up with TRBD2. The V gene's germline CDR1 is LNHDA and CDR2 SQIVND (reference sequence). V shed 3 bases, J shed 1 base, and the junction held 13 bases outside the gene matches. CDR3 length: 19 residues. CDR3 region: CASSMGLAAKAVVQETQYF. DNA of the CDR3: TGTGCCAGTAGTATGGGACTAGCGGCCAAAGCTGTAGTCCAAGAGACCCAGTACTTC.

V gene TRBV5-1 combines with J gene TRBJ2-3; 12 bases map to TRBD2. Germline values: CDR1 SGHRS, CDR2 YFSETQ. J gave up 9 bases and V 0 bases, and 11 bases lay outside the gene matches. The CDR3 has 17 residues. The CDR3 loop reads CASSLVSSGRAEITQYF. The CDR3 DNA sequence: TGCGCCAGCAGCTTGGTGTCTAGCGGGAGGGCCGAGATAACGCAGTATTTT.

The CDR3 spells CAISPSTQTYEQYF. The CDR3 DNA reads as TGTGCCATCAGCCCTTCGACACAAACCTACGAGCAGTACTTC. V and J are TRBV10-3 and TRBJ2-7, with D unresolved. With 6 bases removed from V and 2 bases from J, the gap between germline ends came to 14 bases. This CDR3 is 14 amino acids long. Germline V gene data show CDR1 as ENHRY and CDR2 as SYGVKD.

The V and J genes are TRBV11-3 and TRBJ2-3; no firm D call. The germline V and J ends were trimmed by 0 bases and 0 bases, with 4 bases remaining between them. Germline-derived CDR1 and CDR2 are SGHNT and YENEEA. The CDR3 spans 14 residues. The chain's CDR3 is CASSLDTSTDTQYF. The CDR3 region has the DNA TGTGCCAGCAGCTTAGATACTAGCACAGATACGCAGTATTTT.

The CDR3 is CASSYSKSGRGYQPQHF. CDR3 coding DNA: TGTGCCAGCAGTTACTCTAAGTCGGGCAGGGGGTATCAGCCCCAGCATTTT. The rearrangement links TRBV6-2 or TRBV6-3 to TRBJ1-5; 7 nucleotides agree with TRBD1. After removal of 0 bases from V and 5 bases from J, the junction contained 10 bases not matched to a gene. Per germline, CDR1 MNHEY and CDR2 SVGEGT. The CDR3 contains 17 residues.

CDR3 in amino acids: CASSMSVGSSYEQYF. The DNA of the CDR3 is TGTGCCAGTAGTATGTCAGTTGGCAGCTCCTACGAGCAGTACTTC. The genes are TRBV19 and TRBJ2-7; D uncertain. Germline V gives CDR1 LNHDA, CDR2 SQIVND (reference sequence). The length of the CDR3 is 15 residues. V was trimmed by 3 bases and J by 0 bases, leaving 12 bases between them.

This chain joins TRBV9 and TRBJ2-1; 13 nucleotides match TRBD2. With 3 bases clipped from V and 0 bases from J, the junction kept 6 bases outside the gene matches. Germline values: CDR1 SGDLS, CDR2 YYNGEE. CDR3 size: 18 residues. CDR3 nucleotide sequence: TGTGCCAGCAGCGAGGGACTAGCGGGGACGAGCTCCTACAATGAGCAGTTCTTC. It is translated as CASSEGLAGTSSYNEQFF.

The chain is built from TRBV2 and TRBJ2-5, with D unresolved. Germline loops: CDR1 SNHLY, CDR2 FYNNEI. The CDR3 consists of 11 residues. V was shortened by 7 bases and J by 4 bases, with 7 bases between the two germline ends. CDR3: CASTQGETQYF. The CDR3, as DNA: TGTGCCAGCACTCAAGGAGAGACCCAGTACTTC.

J is TRBJ1-3 and V is TRBV6-6; TRBD1 is a possible D gene (5 bases). The CDR3 spans 16 residues. The ends were cut back, 7 bases at V and 0 bases at J, with 16 bases in the middle. CDR1 and CDR2 from the germline V gene are MNHNY and SVGAGI (reference sequence). The CDR3 DNA reads TGTGCCAGCACCAGCGTCGGGGGACTCTCTGGAAACACCATATATTTT. This codes for CASTSVGGLSGNTIYF.

This chain connects TRBV19 to TRBJ2-3, with 8 bases aligning to TRBD2. Germline CDR1 and CDR2: LNHDA and SQIVND (reference sequence). V lost 6 bases to trimming and J lost 2 bases; unmatched junction nucleotides: 13. This CDR3 has 17 amino acids. CDR3 DNA sequence: TGTGCCAGTAGCGACATCCTTAGCGGGGAATACACAGATACGCAGTATTTT. This encodes CASSDILSGEYTDTQYF.

The V call is TRBV5-1, the J call TRBJ1-1; 8 positions agree with TRBD1. V was pared by 4 bases and J by 8 bases, with 7 bases of the junction left unmatched. From germline, CDR1 is SGHRS and CDR2 YFSETQ. The CDR3 has 13 residues. CDR3 sequence: CASSLGQEQEAFF. The CDR3 region has the DNA TGCGCCAGCAGCCTGGGACAGGAGCAAGAAGCTTTCTTT.

The J gene is TRBJ2-5, the V gene TRBV7-6; 7 positions match TRBD2. The CDR3 length is 16 residues. Losses at the gene ends were 1 base for V and 5 bases for J; bases not matched to a gene: 10. Germline lookup yields CDR1 SGHVS and CDR2 FNYEAQ. The CDR3 sequence: CASSLGITSVGETQYF. Written as DNA, the CDR3 is TGTGCCAGCAGCTTAGGGATAACTAGCGTTGGTGAGACCCAGTACTTC.

The chain joins TRBV28 to TRBJ2-5; no reliable D call. From germline, CDR1 is MDHEN and CDR2 SYDVKM. The CDR3 has 14 residues. The V gene lost 2 bases and the J gene lost 5 bases, with 12 bases spanning the gap. CDR3 DNA: TGTGCCAGCAGTTTAACGTCACTTGGGGAGACCCAGTACTTC. Protein sequence: CASSLTSLGETQYF.

The chain uses TRBV5-1 and TRBJ1-5; D is perhaps TRBD1 (6 bases). CDR1 SGHRS and CDR2 YFSETQ come from the germline V gene. This CDR3 has 15 amino acids. V was trimmed by 4 bases and J by 2 bases, leaving 13 bases between them. DNA of the CDR3: TGCGCCAGCAGCGTCTCAGGGGTTCGCAATCAGCCCCAGCATTTT. It is translated as CASSVSGVRNQPQHF.

This chain links TRBV28 with TRBJ1-2; 9 bases line up with TRBD1. CDR1 and CDR2 from the germline V gene are MDHEN and SYDVKM. This CDR3 has 13 amino acids. V was clipped by 11 bases and J by 8 bases; unmatched bases: 12. This CDR3 is CALRPQGAWGYTF. For the CDR3, the DNA is TGTGCCTTAAGACCACAGGGGGCGTGGGGCTACACCTTC.

The gene calls are TRBV6-5 and TRBJ1-2; D perhaps matches TRBD1 (5 bases). The CDR3 has 14 amino acids. Germline V gives CDR1 MNHEY, CDR2 SVGAGI. Trimming cost V 6 bases and J 4 bases, with 15 bases left between them. The CDR3 coding sequence is TGTGCCAGCAGCCCCGACAGCGATGTCTATGGCTACACCTTC. Its protein product is CASSPDSDVYGYTF.

The rearrangement links TRBV7-3 to TRBJ2-7; possible D gene TRBD2, 5 bases. Trimming pared 0 bases from V and 7 bases from J, leaving 13 bases between. The CDR3 consists of 14 residues. Germline V gene data show CDR1 as SGHTA and CDR2 as FQGTGA. As DNA, the CDR3 is TGTGCCAGCAGCTTAACCAGAGGGTCTGCAGAGCAGTACTTC. Amino acids: CASSLTRGSAEQYF.

V gene TRBV9 combines with J gene TRBJ2-3; 10 nucleotides line up with TRBD2. The V gene's germline CDR1 is SGDLS and CDR2 YYNGEE. CDR3 length: 19 amino acids. The V gene end was trimmed by 1 base and the J gene end by 1 base; junction bases not matched to a gene: 12. CDR3 residues: CASSVSTSGTIYRTDTQYF. The CDR3 nucleotides read TGTGCCAGCAGCGTATCTACTAGCGGGACTATTTACCGCACAGATACGCAGTATTTT. Full variable domain (missing parts from reference TRBV9 and TRBJ2-3): DSGVTQTPKHLITATGQRVTLRCSPRSGDLSVYWYQQSLDQGLQFLIQYYNGEERAKGNILERFSAQQFPDLHSELNLSSLELGDSALYFCASSVSTSGTIYRTDTQYFGPGTRLTVL.

The V and J genes are TRBV30 and TRBJ2-3; perhaps TRBD2 as D (5 bases). Trimming pared 1 base from V and 0 bases from J, leaving 5 bases between. This CDR3 has 13 amino acids. Germline V gene data show CDR1 as GTSNPN and CDR2 as SVGIG (reference sequence). The CDR3 DNA reads as TGTGCCTGGAGTGGGACTAGCACAGATACGCAGTATTTT. It specifies CAWSGTSTDTQYF. The entire variable domain, with the rest obtained from reference TRBV30 and TRBJ2-3, is as follows: SQTIHQWPATLVQPVGSPLSLECTVEGTSNPNLYWYRQAAGRGLQLLFYSVGIGQISSEVPQNLSASRPQDRQFILSSKKLLLSDSGFYLCAWSGTSTDTQYFGPGTRLTVL.

This clone came up a few times. The V and J genes are TRBV10-3 and TRBJ2-7; maybe TRBD2 (6 bases). V was clipped by 7 bases and J by 0 bases, with 10 bases between them. This CDR3 has 13 residues. Germline V gene lookup returns CDR1 ENHRY and CDR2 SYGVKD. This chain's CDR3 is CAINGGASYEQYF. DNA for the CDR3: TGTGCCATCAACGGCGGGGCCTCCTACGAGCAGTACTTC.

This sequence joins TRBV5-1 and TRBJ2-1, with 7 bases that match TRBD2. Germline V gene lookup returns CDR1 SGHRS and CDR2 YFSETQ. Unmatched junction bases numbered 3, after V lost 0 bases and J lost 0 bases. The CDR3 is made up of 16 amino acids. The CDR3 sequence is CASSLVGGLSYNEQFF. The DNA of the CDR3 is TGCGCCAGCAGCTTGGTGGGAGGGCTCTCCTACAATGAGCAGTTCTTC.

This rearrangement joins TRBV10-1 to TRBJ1-5; D is possibly TRBD1 (5 bases). The CDR3 runs to 18 residues. V lost 7 bases and J 0 bases, leaving 22 bases between the germline ends. Germline CDR1 is WNHNN and CDR2 is SYGVQD (reference sequence). The CDR3 spells CASTPGNGEIYSNQPQHF. The CDR3 bases are TGCGCCAGCACACCAGGGAACGGGGAAATATATAGCAATCAGCCCCAGCATTTT.

This clone qualifies as medium-sized (0.01 to 0.1%). The gene calls are TRBV14 and TRBJ2-5, with D possibly called TRBD1 or TRBD2 (5 bases each). This CDR3 has 17 amino acids. Germline assignment: CDR1 SGHDN and CDR2 FVKESK. Trimming removed 3 bases at V and 5 bases at J, with 22 bases between. The CDR3 is CASSQRGTRSLGETQYF. DNA for the CDR3: TGTGCCAGCAGCCAGAGGGGTACGCGGTCCTTGGGGGAGACCCAGTACTTC.

The chain employs TRBV27 and TRBJ1-1, with 9 bases aligning to TRBD1. Per germline, CDR1 MNHEY and CDR2 SMNVEV (reference sequence). The CDR3 has 14 residues. J was trimmed by 5 bases and V by 5 bases; bases with no gene match: 6. This chain's CDR3 is CASSPWTGVTEAFF. The CDR3 region has the DNA TGTGCCAGCAGTCCATGGACAGGGGTTACTGAAGCTTTCTTT.